This T cell receptor (beta chain) stems from a study of T-cell memory formation after mild COVID-19. Study outcomes and limitations: Those CD4+ clones that contracted were mainly in CM and EM (CD8+ ones in EMRA). Memory from before infection featured some responding clones, which suggests cross-reactive memory joined.

In regard to this clonotype: What it binds is unknown.

One entry per CDR3 protein, called by TCRdb with MiXCR from the 5' RACE reads. The profile shows about 400,000 distinct CDR3 sequences, more than 15% of them singletons. The CDR3 has 13 amino acids. V was cut by 6 bases and J by 1 base, with 11 bases left in between. Germline V gene sequence: CDR1 DFQATT, CDR2 SNEGSKA (reference sequence). The rearrangement links TRBV20-1 to TRBJ2-3; D gene ambiguous. This receptor was taken from a man aged 18 to 29 who had mild COVID-19 (a few samples of this study predate the infection). Cell type and time point are not known. What was sequenced was PBMCs or a T cell subset sorted from them (not recorded which). The chain's CDR3 is CSAAGPGTDTQYF. DNA for the CDR3: TGCAGTGCCGCCGGACCAGGCACAGATACGCAGTATTTT.